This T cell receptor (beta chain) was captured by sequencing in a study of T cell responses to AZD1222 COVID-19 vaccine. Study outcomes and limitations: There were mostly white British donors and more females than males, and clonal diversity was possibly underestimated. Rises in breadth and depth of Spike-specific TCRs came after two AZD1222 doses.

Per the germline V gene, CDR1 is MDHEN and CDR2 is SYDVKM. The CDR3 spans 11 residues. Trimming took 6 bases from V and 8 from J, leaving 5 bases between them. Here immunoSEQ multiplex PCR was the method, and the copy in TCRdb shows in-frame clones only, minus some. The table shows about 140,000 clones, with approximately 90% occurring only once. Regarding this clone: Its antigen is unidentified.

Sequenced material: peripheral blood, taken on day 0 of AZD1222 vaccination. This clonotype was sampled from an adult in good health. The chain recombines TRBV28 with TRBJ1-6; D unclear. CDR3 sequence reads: CASRRDSPLHF. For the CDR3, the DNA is TGTGCCAGCAGAAGGGATTCACCCCTCCACTTT.